The subject of this entry is one T cell receptor (beta chain). As yet, its antigen is unknown. Investigators reverse transcribed all isolated RNA, so they sequenced expressed TCRB transcripts. Reads from naive, central memory and regulatory T cell samples averaged roughly 3.8 million. Sequencing used immunoSEQ multiplex PCR; TCRdb keeps in-frame clones, though not all of them. The sample has under 950,000 clones, about a sixth seen once. These data are taken from a study of beta chain features in type 1 diabetes. Study observations and caveats: The study found that naive, central memory and Treg TCRB repertoires appeared more similar in patients than in healthy donors. The study found moderately but significantly shorter TCRB CDR3s in all four CD4+ subsets of Type 1 diabetes patients. In patients and controls equally, PCR might favor templates that are shorter.

The V and J ends lost 5 bases and 3 bases respectively, with 10 bases between them. CDR1 and CDR2 from the germline V gene are MGHDK and SYGVNS. The CDR3 consists of 13 residues. The clonotype comes from a woman under 30 in good health. Material: naive CD4+ T cells from blood. This chain connects TRBV25-1 to TRBJ1-2; no reliable D call. The CDR3 region is CASSLEGDYGYTF. The CDR3 DNA follows: TGTGCCAGCAGTTTGGAAGGCGACTATGGCTACACCTTC.